This T cell receptor (beta chain) was recovered during a study of cytomegalovirus exposure and HLA in healthy donors. Findings and caveats of the study: Available immune exposure information covered CMV serostatus only. Most TCR sequences showed up rarely, but some public TCRs showed up in many donors. A missense variant in DCLRE1C was later tied to TCR beta V- and J-gene trimming. A few chains linked to CMV were shown in vitro to be specific for CMV antigens.

A word on this clone: No antigen is known for it.

Germline CDR1 and CDR2: SGHTS and YDEGEE. The junction had 2 bases not matched to a gene; V was cut back by 4 bases and J by 4 bases. The CDR3 runs 12 residues. This PCR relied on a set of 60 Vbeta primers and 13 Jbeta primers. Profiling relied on immunoSEQ multiplex PCR, and the TCRdb table lists in-frame clones only, not all of them. The repertoire has more than 150,000 clones, 60% to 80% of them found once; the top ten carry roughly 7.8%. Material: PBMCs. The origin of this receptor is a woman aged 35 to 49 in good health and CMV-seropositive. The chain uses TRBV5-8 and TRBJ2-7; 7 bases align to TRBD1. CDR3 sequence (DNA): TGTGCCAGCAGCAAGACAGGGTACGAGCAGTACTTC. Translated, it gives CASSKTGYEQYF.